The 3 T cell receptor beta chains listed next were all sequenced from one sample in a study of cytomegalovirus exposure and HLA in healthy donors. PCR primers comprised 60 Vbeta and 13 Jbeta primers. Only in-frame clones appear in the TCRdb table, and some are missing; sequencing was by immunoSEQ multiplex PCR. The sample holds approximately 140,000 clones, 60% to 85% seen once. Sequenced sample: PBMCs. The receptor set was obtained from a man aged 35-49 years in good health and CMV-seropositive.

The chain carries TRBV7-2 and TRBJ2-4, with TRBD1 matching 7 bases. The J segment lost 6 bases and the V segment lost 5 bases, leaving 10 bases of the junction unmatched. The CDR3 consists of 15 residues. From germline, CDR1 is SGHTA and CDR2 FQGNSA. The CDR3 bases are TGTGCCAGCAGCCTGGGACAGTTGCCAACAAACATTCAGTACTTC. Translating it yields CASSLGQLPTNIQYF.

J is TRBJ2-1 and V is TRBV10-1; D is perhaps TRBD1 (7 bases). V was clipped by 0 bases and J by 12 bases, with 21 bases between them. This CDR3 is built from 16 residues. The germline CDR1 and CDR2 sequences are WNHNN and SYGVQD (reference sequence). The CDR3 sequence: CASSESNRGGLGGQFF. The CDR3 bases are TGCGCCAGCAGTGAGTCGAACAGGGGAGGTCTCGGTGGGCAGTTCTTC.

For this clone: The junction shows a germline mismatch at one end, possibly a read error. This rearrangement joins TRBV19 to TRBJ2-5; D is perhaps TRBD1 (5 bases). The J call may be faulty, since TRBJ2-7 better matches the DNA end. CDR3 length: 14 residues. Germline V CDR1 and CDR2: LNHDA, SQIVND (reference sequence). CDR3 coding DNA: TGTGCCAGTAGTACGGAGTGGGGCTCCTTCGAGCAGTACTTC. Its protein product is CASSTEWGSFEQYF.